In this sample, the clone carrying this TCR beta chain turned up once. As yet, its antigen is unknown. These data originate in a study of cytomegalovirus exposure and HLA in healthy donors. Findings and caveats of the study: When analyzed later, the rates of TCR association showed variation by HLA locus, with DRB1 the most and HLA-C the fewest.

V lost 5 bases and J lost 6; bases outside the gene matches: 3. There are 13 residues in the CDR3. Germline V CDR1 and CDR2: SQVTM, ANQGSEA. PCR primers comprised 60 Vbeta and 13 Jbeta primers. The protocol was immunoSEQ multiplex PCR, while the TCRdb copy is restricted to in-frame clones and leaves out a portion. The sample holds about 120,000 clones; 70% to 90% are singletons and the top ten take approximately 1.8%. Sequencing was performed on PBMCs. V usage is TRBV29-1 and J usage is TRBJ1-4; TRBD1 matches 10 bases. The TCR comes from a man aged 40-49 years in good health and CMV-seronegative. The CDR3 bases are TGCAGCGTTTTAGGACAGGGGGATGAAAAACTGTTTTTT. Its protein product is CSVLGQGDEKLFF.